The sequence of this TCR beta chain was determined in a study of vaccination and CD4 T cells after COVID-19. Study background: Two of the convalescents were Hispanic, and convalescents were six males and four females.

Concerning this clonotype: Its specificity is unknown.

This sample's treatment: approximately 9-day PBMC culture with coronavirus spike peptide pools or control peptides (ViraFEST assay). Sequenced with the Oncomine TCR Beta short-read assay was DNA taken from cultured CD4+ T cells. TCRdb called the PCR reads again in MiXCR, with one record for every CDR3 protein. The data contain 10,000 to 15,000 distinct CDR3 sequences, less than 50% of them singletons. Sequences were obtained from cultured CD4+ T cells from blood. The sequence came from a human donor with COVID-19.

CDR3 bases: TGTGCCAGCGGCCAAGCCAATCAGCCCCAGCATTTT. Translation gives CASGQANQPQHF. The rearrangement joins TRBV7-2 to TRBJ1-5; D not resolved. V dropped 8 bases and J dropped 3 bases, with 8 bases sitting between them. The CDR3 has 12 residues. Germline-derived CDR1 and CDR2 are SGHTA and FQGNSA.